This T cell receptor beta chain was observed in a study of blood T cells in healthy people across ages. The authors ran a second PCR of about 7 to 12 cycles using a sample-barcoded 5' primer and a J-beta primer mix. Every single cDNA molecule received a tag from a template-switch adaptor with 12 random nucleotides. TCRdb recomputed calls from the 5' RACE reads with MiXCR, one row per CDR3 protein. The sample has about 970,000 distinct CDR3 sequences; roughly 50% are singletons. On this clonotype itself: Its antigen is not identified.

This CDR3 region has 14 residues. Per germline, CDR1 DFQATT and CDR2 SNEGSKA (reference sequence). V was trimmed by 5 bases and J by 1 base, leaving 14 bases between them. Study-wide results and limits: Measured against age, TCR beta diversity per million T cells decreased in a roughly linear manner. Diversity was higher, and naive CD4+ cells more numerous, in long-lived donors than in aged donors.

Total RNA, at least 6 micrograms per sample, was extracted from PBMCs. The sequencing sample was made of blood. The chain couples TRBV20-1 to TRBJ2-5, with TRBD1 as a possible D gene (6 bases). This clonotype originated in a woman aged 55 to 70 in good health. The CDR3 protein is CSASFQGLQETQYF. DNA for the CDR3: TGCAGTGCTTCTTTCCAGGGGCTCCAAGAGACCCAGTACTTC.